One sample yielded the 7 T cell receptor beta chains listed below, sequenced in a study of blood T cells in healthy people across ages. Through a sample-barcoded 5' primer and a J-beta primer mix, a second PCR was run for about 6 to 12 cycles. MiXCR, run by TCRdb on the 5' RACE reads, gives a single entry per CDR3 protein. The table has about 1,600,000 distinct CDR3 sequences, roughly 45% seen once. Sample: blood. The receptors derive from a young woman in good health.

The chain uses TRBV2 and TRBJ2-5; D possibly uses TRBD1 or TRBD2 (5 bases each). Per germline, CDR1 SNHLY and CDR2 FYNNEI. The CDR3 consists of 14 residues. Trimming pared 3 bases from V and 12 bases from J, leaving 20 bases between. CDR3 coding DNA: TGTGCCAGCAGTGATGGGGCTGGAGGATGGTGGGAGTACTTC. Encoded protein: CASSDGAGGWWEYF.

Here the CDR3 reads CASSLSSTVNTEAFF. DNA for the CDR3: TGTGCCAGCAGCTTAAGTTCTACCGTGAACACTGAAGCTTTCTTT. This chain joins TRBV7-2 and TRBJ1-1, with D unclear. CDR3 size: 15 residues. Germline V CDR1 and CDR2: SGHTA, FQGNSA. V lost 2 bases and J 0 bases, leaving 10 bases between the germline ends.

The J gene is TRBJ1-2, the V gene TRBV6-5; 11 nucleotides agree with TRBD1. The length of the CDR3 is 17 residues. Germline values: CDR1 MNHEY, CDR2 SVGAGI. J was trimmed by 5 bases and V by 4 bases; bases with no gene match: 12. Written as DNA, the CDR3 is TGTGCCAGCAGTTTTGGGGACAGGGGGGATGGGTCTTATGGCTACACCTTC. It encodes CASSFGDRGDGSYGYTF.

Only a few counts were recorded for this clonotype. CDR3 residues: CASRFQGDTEAFF. The CDR3 nucleotides read TGTGCCAGCAGGTTCCAGGGGGACACTGAAGCTTTCTTT. This chain connects TRBV7-9 to TRBJ1-1, with 7 bases identical to TRBD1. Germline-derived CDR1 and CDR2 are SEHNR and FQNEAQ (reference sequence). This CDR3 spans 13 amino acids. With 6 bases clipped from V and 3 bases from J, the junction kept 4 bases outside the gene matches.

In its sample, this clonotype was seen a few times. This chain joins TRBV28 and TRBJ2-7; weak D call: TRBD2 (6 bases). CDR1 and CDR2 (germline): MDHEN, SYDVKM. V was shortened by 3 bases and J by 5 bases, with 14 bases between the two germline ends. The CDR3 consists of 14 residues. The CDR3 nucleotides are TGTGCCAGCAGTTTGGAAGGGACGGGAGACGAGCAGTACTTC. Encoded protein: CASSLEGTGDEQYF.

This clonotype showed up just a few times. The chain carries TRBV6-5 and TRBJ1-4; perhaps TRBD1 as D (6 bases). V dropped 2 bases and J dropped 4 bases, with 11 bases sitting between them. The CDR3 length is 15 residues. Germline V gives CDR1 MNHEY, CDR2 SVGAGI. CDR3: CASSYGGANNEKLFF. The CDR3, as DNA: TGTGCCAGCAGTTACGGGGGGGCGAATAATGAAAAACTGTTTTTT.

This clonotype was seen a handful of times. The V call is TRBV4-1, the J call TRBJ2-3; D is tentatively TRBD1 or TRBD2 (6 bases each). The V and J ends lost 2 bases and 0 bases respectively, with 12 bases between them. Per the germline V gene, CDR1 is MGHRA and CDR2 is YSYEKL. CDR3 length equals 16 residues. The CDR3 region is CASSQWGAPSTDTQYF. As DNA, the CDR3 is TGCGCCAGCAGCCAATGGGGGGCCCCTAGCACAGATACGCAGTATTTT.